This is a list of T cell receptor beta chains from one sample in a study of cytomegalovirus exposure and HLA in healthy donors. Clones were sequenced by immunoSEQ multiplex PCR, and TCRdb holds only the in-frame ones, with some missing. The sample records 100,000 to 150,000 clones, over 60% being singletons. The sequencing sample was made of PBMCs. The receptors shown here come from a man aged 55 to 70 in good health and CMV-seropositive. CDR3s include the opening cysteine and the closing phenylalanine or tryptophan. D genes are given only for firm matches. Size is stated for part of the rows, as once, few or many counts, or as a class when the clone is expanded.

>TRBV29-1|TRBJ2-1|TRBD2|NA
TGCAGCGTGGCACTCACTAGCGGAGACAATGAGCAGTTCTTC
CSVALTSGDNEQFF
>TRBV29-1|TRBJ1-1|NA|NA
TGCAGCGTTGATTTTCAGCGGGGCGCTTTCTTT
CSVDFQRGAFF
>TRBV27|TRBJ1-6|NA|NA
TGTGCCAGCAGTGGGAGCTCCTATAATTCACCCCTCCACTTT
CASSGSSYNSPLHF
>TRBV23-1|TRBJ1-5|TRBD1|once
TGCGCCAGCAGTCAAAGGGGCGTAGGACAGGAAAAGCCCCAGCATTTT
CASSQRGVGQEKPQHF
>TRBV5-4|TRBJ1-1|NA|few
TGTGCCAGCAGCTTGGGACATCGAAACACTGAAGCTTTCTTT
CASSLGHRNTEAFF
>TRBV4-1|TRBJ1-5|NA|NA
TGCGCCAGCAGCCAAGTGGGGCAGAAAAATCAGCCCCAGCATTTT
CASSQVGQKNQPQHF
>TRBV7-9|TRBJ2-3|NA|NA
TGTGCCAGCAGCTGGGGGGATTACACAGATACGCAGTATTTT
CASSWGDYTDTQYF
>TRBV25-1|TRBJ1-2|NA|few
TGTGCCAGCAGTGAATTAGGGGCCGCCACAAGCTATGGCTACACCTTC
CASSELGAATSYGYTF
>TRBV7-9|TRBJ1-1|NA|NA
TGTGCCAGCAGCCATGGGGGGGGAAAGGACGGGGGGGCTTTCTTT
CASSHGGGKDGGAFF
>TRBV7-3|TRBJ1-5|NA|NA
TGTGCCAGCAGCTTAGAGCCCGATCAGCCCCAGCATTTT
CASSLEPDQPQHF
>TRBV30|TRBJ1-6|TRBD1|NA
TGTGCCTGGAGTGTAGGGGGCCGGTCACCCCTCCACTTT
CAWSVGGRSPLHF
>TRBV28|TRBJ2-1|TRBD1|NA
TGTGCCAGCAGGCGCCGGACAGGGGGCAATGAGCAGTTCTTC
CASRRRTGGNEQFF
>TRBV5-1|TRBJ2-1|NA|NA
TGCGCCAGCAGCTCCCCGGGGGTGTACTACAATGAGCAGTTCTTC
CASSSPGVYYNEQFF
>TRBV2|TRBJ1-5|NA|few
TGTGCCAGGTCCGAAGACAGGAATCAGCCCCAGCATTTT
CARSEDRNQPQHF
>TRBV6-1|TRBJ2-2|TRBD2|NA
TGTGCCAGCAGGACCCCCCGGGGGGGCCCCGGGGAGCTGTTTTTT
CASRTPRGGPGELFF
>TRBV5-6|TRBJ1-6|NA|NA
TGTGCCAGACCTGCGGGGTGGAATTCACCCCTCCACTTT
CARPAGWNSPLHF
>TRBV9|TRBJ2-7|NA|NA
TGTGCCAGCAGCGTAGGCAGGGGTTCCTACGAGCAGTACTTC
CASSVGRGSYEQYF
>TRBV19|TRBJ1-6|TRBD1|NA
TGTGCCAGTAGTATTCTAGGGACAGGACGAAATTCACCCCTCCACTTT
CASSILGTGRNSPLHF
>TRBV7-9|TRBJ2-7|NA|NA
TGTTCCAGCAGCTTAGGTTGGCAGGGCGACGAGCAGTACTTC
CSSSLGWQGDEQYF
>TRBV7-9|TRBJ2-7|NA|few
TGTTCCAGCAGCTTAGAGGGGTCCGCCGAGCAGTACTTC
CSSSLEGSAEQYF
>TRBV5-1|TRBJ2-3|TRBD2|NA
TGCGCCAGCAGCTTGGGCGGGGGGGCTAATACGCAGTATTTT
CASSLGGGANTQYF
>TRBV6-1|TRBJ2-1|TRBD1|NA
TGTGCCAGCAGCGAAGACAGGGGTGAGTGGAATGAGCAGTTCTTC
CASSEDRGEWNEQFF
>TRBV6-1|TRBJ2-2|NA|NA
TGTGCCAGCAATCCTCTAGGCACCGGGGAGCTGTTTTTT
CASNPLGTGELFF
>TRBV5-1|TRBJ1-3|NA|NA
TGCGCCAGCAGCCCCCTACAGGGCTCTGGAAACACCATATATTTT
CASSPLQGSGNTIYF
>TRBV19|TRBJ2-5|NA|few
TGTGCCAGTAGTATAGGGGGAAGGGGCCAAGAGACCCAGTACTTC
CASSIGGRGQETQYF
>TRBV28|TRBJ1-1|NA|NA
TGTGCCAGCAGTGTACTGGACTCTAACACTGAAGCTTTCTTT
CASSVLDSNTEAFF
>TRBV7-7|TRBJ2-5|TRBD1|NA
TGTGCTAGCAGCTTATTGGGACAGGGGCAAGAGACCCAGTACTTC
CASSLLGQGQETQYF
>TRBV4-1|TRBJ2-3|NA|NA
TGCGCCAGCAGCCGATTGACTAGTCTCGATACGCAGTATTTT
CASSRLTSLDTQYF
>TRBV29-1|TRBJ1-2|NA|NA
TGCAGCGTTGAAGGGCAGGGGCCTAACTATGGCTACACCTTC
CSVEGQGPNYGYTF
>TRBV6-1|TRBJ2-7|NA|few
TGTGCCAGCAGTGTAAAGGGACGTGGGGCGGGGGAGCAGTACTTC
CASSVKGRGAGEQYF
>TRBV30|TRBJ1-2|NA|NA
TGTGCCTGGCAACAAGCAGGCGGCTACACCTTC
CAWQQAGGYTF
>TRBV12-5|TRBJ2-5|NA|NA
TGTGCTAGTGGCCGGGATGCGGTGGCGGAGACCCAGTACTTC
CASGRDAVAETQYF
>TRBV5-6|TRBJ1-1|TRBD1|NA
TGTGCCAGCAGTAAACCGGGACAGCGGAACACTGAAGCTTTCTTT
CASSKPGQRNTEAFF
>TRBV11-3|TRBJ1-1|NA|NA
TGTGCCAGCAGCTTAGAGCGGGACACTGAAGCTTTCTTT
CASSLERDTEAFF
>TRBV5-1|TRBJ2-7|TRBD2|NA
TGCGCCAGCAGGGTCGGGGGGTACAACGAGCAGTACTTC
CASRVGGYNEQYF